This record concerns one T cell receptor beta chain sequence. Germline V gene data show CDR1 as LNHDA and CDR2 as SQIVND (reference sequence). The V and J ends lost 6 bases and 5 bases respectively, with 16 bases between them. There are 15 residues in the CDR3. TCRdb's copy holds only in-frame clones and misses some; the assay was immunoSEQ multiplex PCR. The repertoire holds 130,000 or so clones, with 96% as singletons. This entry is derived from a study of T cell changes during pregnancy in multiple sclerosis. This chain uses TRBV19 with TRBJ1-4, with D possibly TRBD1 on 5 matching bases. The source material was peripheral blood, sampled after pregnancy. The receptor was derived from a female donor with multiple sclerosis, enrolled in a pregnancy study. CDR3 protein: CASRTRGVENEKLFF. CDR3 DNA sequence: TGTGCCAGTAGGACTCGGGGGGTCGAAAATGAAAAACTGTTTTTT.